The 29 T cell receptor beta chains below were found in one sample sequenced in a study of blood T cell repertoires in COVID-19. Here immunoSEQ multiplex PCR was the method, and the copy in TCRdb shows in-frame clones only, minus some. The sample contains some 150,000 clones, roughly 85% of which appear only once. Input material: peripheral blood. These receptors all stem from a woman in her fifties or sixties with COVID-19, enrolled during active disease.

The chain employs TRBV7-2 and TRBJ2-3; 7 bases align to TRBD2. V trimming: 1 base; J trimming: 4 bases; junction bases outside the gene matches: 14. This CDR3 contains 18 residues. Germline V gene sequence: CDR1 SGHTA, CDR2 FQGNSA. The CDR3 nucleotides are TGTGCCAGCAGCTTAGTCCTGATTGGGGGGGGGAACTCAGATACGCAGTATTTT. Translation gives CASSLVLIGGGNSDTQYF.

The CDR3: CASSYGPESTDTQYF. The CDR3 nucleotides are TGTGCCAGCAGTTACGGGCCCGAGAGCACAGATACGCAGTATTTT. The chain recombines TRBV6-5 with TRBJ2-3; D not resolved. Trimming removed 2 bases from V and 0 bases from J, with 9 bases in between. Germline CDR1 is MNHEY and CDR2 is SVGAGI. This CDR3 has 15 residues.

The CDR3: CAISLDFGELFF. The CDR3 coding sequence is TGTGCCATCAGCCTAGATTTCGGGGAGCTGTTTTTT. The rearrangement joins TRBV10-3 to TRBJ2-2; D ambiguous. Trimming stripped 6 bases from V and 7 bases from J, with 9 bases between. CDR1 is ENHRY and CDR2 is SYGVKD in the germline V gene. This CDR3 contains 12 residues.

This chain connects TRBV12-5 to TRBJ2-2, with TRBD1 matching 7 bases. CDR3 length equals 14 residues. The V and J ends lost 6 bases and 0 bases, in that order; junction bases with no gene match: 1. Germline-derived CDR1 and CDR2 are LGHNT and FRNRAP. As DNA, the CDR3 is TGTGCTAGTGGAGGGACAGCGAACACCGGGGAGCTGTTTTTT. It is translated as CASGGTANTGELFF.

This chain links TRBV6-5 with TRBJ1-1, with 7 bases matching TRBD1. The germline V gene encodes CDR1 MNHEY and CDR2 SVGAGI. This CDR3 is 15 amino acids long. The trim removed 5 bases at V and 3 bases at J, leaving 9 bases unmatched. CDR3 in DNA: TGTGCCAGCAGTAATCCTACAGGGGTGGACACTGAAGCTTTCTTT. Encoded protein: CASSNPTGVDTEAFF.

The chain carries TRBV7-9 and TRBJ1-2; a possible D gene is TRBD1 (5 bases). Trimming removed 0 bases from V and 5 bases from J, with 13 bases in between. The length of the CDR3 is 15 residues. Germline loops: CDR1 SEHNR, CDR2 FQNEAQ (reference sequence). CDR3 in amino acids: CASSLADQGWYGYTF. For the CDR3, the DNA is TGTGCCAGCAGCTTAGCAGACCAGGGATGGTATGGCTACACCTTC.

The CDR3, as DNA: TGTGCCAGCAGCGCCGGAAGGAGAGCTAACTATGGCTACACCTTC. It is translated as CASSAGRRANYGYTF. The rearrangement links TRBV11-1 to TRBJ1-2, with D unclear. The length of the CDR3 is 15 residues. From germline, CDR1 is SGHAT and CDR2 FQDESV (reference sequence). V lost 5 bases and J 0 bases, leaving 13 bases between the germline ends.

The gene calls are TRBV4-1 and TRBJ2-2; D is perhaps TRBD2 (5 bases). The CDR3 runs 16 residues. Per the germline V gene, CDR1 is MGHRA and CDR2 is YSYEKL. Between the trimmed V and J ends, which lost 4 bases and 9 bases, there was a span of 21 bases. The CDR3 is CASSPATGVWIRELFF. Written as DNA, the CDR3 is TGCGCCAGCAGCCCAGCGACCGGGGTATGGATCCGGGAGCTGTTTTTT.

The chain is built from TRBV18 and TRBJ1-3; 7 bases match TRBD1. This CDR3 has 15 amino acids. Looked up from germline, CDR1 is KGHSH and CDR2 is LQKENI. Trimming at V came to 4 bases and at J to 4 bases, leaving 7 bases not matched to a gene. The CDR3 loop is CASSLGPGQGNTIYF. CDR3 nucleotide sequence: TGTGCCAGCTCACTCGGTCCGGGACAGGGAAACACCATATATTTT.

This clone was observed a handful of times. Here the CDR3 reads CATLSGQGGTYEQYF. The CDR3 bases are TGTGCCACCCTTAGTGGGCAGGGTGGAACCTACGAGCAGTACTTC. This sequence joins TRBV19 and TRBJ2-7; possible D gene TRBD1, 5 bases. Trimming cost V 10 bases and J 2 bases, with 21 bases left between them. Per germline, CDR1 LNHDA and CDR2 SQIVND (reference sequence). The CDR3 length is 15 residues.

The CDR3 spells CASSPVGQGAHEQYF. The DNA for the CDR3 is TGTGCCAGCAGTCCGGTGGGGCAGGGGGCCCACGAGCAGTACTTC. This chain uses TRBV27 with TRBJ2-7, with TRBD1 matching over 8 bases. The CDR3 is 15 residues long. After removal of 5 bases from V and 5 bases from J, the junction contained 11 bases not matched to a gene. The germline V gene encodes CDR1 MNHEY and CDR2 SMNVEV (reference sequence).

The chain is built from TRBV2 and TRBJ2-1; D is ambiguous. The germline V gene has CDR1 SNHLY and CDR2 FYNNEI. Trimming cost V 4 bases and J 11 bases, with 12 bases left between them. This CDR3 contains 12 residues. The CDR3 bases are TGTGCCAGCAGTGCCATTAGAAGTCAGCAGTTCTTC. Protein product: CASSAIRSQQFF. Complete variable domain (other parts from reference TRBV2 and TRBJ2-1): EPEVTQTPSHQVTQMGQEVILRCVPISNHLYFYWYRQILGQKVEFLVSFYNNEISEKSEIFDDQFSVERPDGSNFTLKIRSTKLEDSAMYFCASSAIRSQQFFGPGTRLTVL.

A few counts support this clone. The CDR3 protein is CASSLKGEAFF. The CDR3 nucleotides are TGTGCCAGCAGCCTGAAGGGGGAAGCTTTCTTT. J is TRBJ1-1 and V is TRBV11-2; possible D gene TRBD1, 5 bases. There are 11 residues in the CDR3. Germline CDR1 reads SGHAT; CDR2 reads FQNNGV. V was pared by 5 bases and J by 8 bases, with 9 bases between. Looking up the rest from reference TRBV11-2 and TRBJ1-1 gives the full variable domain: EAGVAQSPRYKIIEKRQSVAFWCNPISGHATLYWYQQILGQGPKLLIQFQNNGVVDDSQLPKDRFSAERLKGVDSTLKIQPAKLEDSAVYLCASSLKGEAFFGQGTRLTVV.

This chain joins TRBV9 and TRBJ2-1; D is undetermined. The CDR3 runs 11 residues. Germline CDR1 SGDLS, CDR2 YYNGEE. V lost 3 bases, J lost 5 bases, and 3 bases lay in between. CDR3 sequence: CASSGNNEQFF. The DNA for the CDR3 is TGTGCCAGCAGCGGTAACAATGAGCAGTTCTTC. Full variable domain (missing parts from reference TRBV9 and TRBJ2-1): DSGVTQTPKHLITATGQRVTLRCSPRSGDLSVYWYQQSLDQGLQFLIQYYNGEERAKGNILERFSAQQFPDLHSELNLSSLELGDSALYFCASSGNNEQFFGPGTRLTVL.

The V gene is TRBV11-1, the J gene TRBJ1-1; possible D gene TRBD1, 5 bases. Trimming pared 5 bases from V and 4 bases from J, leaving 14 bases between. Germline CDR1 and CDR2: SGHAT and FQDESV (reference sequence). The CDR3 spans 14 residues. The CDR3 reads CASSLGGGVTEAFF. For the CDR3, the DNA is TGTGCCAGCAGCCTCGGCGGGGGGGTCACTGAAGCTTTCTTT.

The rearrangement uses TRBV2 and TRBJ1-5; 7 nucleotides agree with TRBD1. CDR3 length: 13 residues. J lost 16 bases, V lost 2 bases, and 11 bases had no gene match. Germline assignment: CDR1 SNHLY and CDR2 FYNNEI. The DNA for the CDR3 is TGTGCCAGCAGTGAATCGAGACAGGGCCATGATCATTTT. Protein: CASSESRQGHDHF. Full variable domain (missing parts from reference TRBV2 and TRBJ1-5): EPEVTQTPSHQVTQMGQEVILRCVPISNHLYFYWYRQILGQKVEFLVSFYNNEISEKSEIFDDQFSVERPDGSNFTLKIRSTKLEDSAMYFCASSESRQGHDHFGDGTRLSIL.

The J gene is TRBJ2-7, the V gene TRBV6-1, with D possibly being TRBD2 (5 bases). Germline-derived CDR1 and CDR2 are MNHNS and SASEGT. The CDR3 is 15 amino acids. Trimming left V 2 bases short and J 3 bases short, with 14 bases between. The CDR3 loop reads CASSESGAVNYEQYF. The CDR3 nucleotides read TGTGCCAGCAGTGAAAGTGGAGCGGTCAACTACGAGCAGTACTTC.

This chain joins TRBV30 and TRBJ2-7; D remains ambiguous. Germline-derived CDR1 and CDR2 are GTSNPN and SVGIG (reference sequence). CDR3 length: 12 amino acids. The germline V and J ends were trimmed by 0 bases and 4 bases, with 7 bases remaining between them. The CDR3 DNA is TGTGCCTGGAGTGTCGGTCCTTACGAGCAGTACTTC. This gives the protein CAWSVGPYEQYF.

This clone was counted between two and nine times. The chain couples TRBV6-6 to TRBJ2-7; TRBD2 matches at 9 bases. The CDR3 runs to 18 residues. Germline trimming cut 5 bases from V and 3 bases from J; bases unmatched to any gene: 17. In germline, CDR1 is MNHNY, CDR2 SVGAGI (reference sequence). The CDR3 bases are TGTGCCAGCAGTCCCGGGGTAGCGGGGGCCCCTCACTACTACGAGCAGTACTTC. Translated: CASSPGVAGAPHYYEQYF.

The V and J genes are TRBV6-2 or TRBV6-3 and TRBJ1-6; no firm D call. Germline V gene sequence: CDR1 MNHEY, CDR2 SVGEGT. V was cut by 2 bases and J by 0 bases, with 8 bases left in between. The CDR3 is 16 amino acids. The CDR3 region is CASSYMGSSYNSPLHF. The CDR3 coding sequence is TGTGCCAGCAGTTACATGGGGAGCTCCTATAATTCACCCCTCCACTTT.

The chain links TRBV4-3 to TRBJ1-4; D unresolved. This CDR3 contains 18 residues. V lost 4 bases and J lost 0, with 18 bases in between. Germline CDR1 reads LGHNA; CDR2 reads YSLEER. This CDR3 reads CASSPEVAVLATNEKLFF. CDR3 bases: TGCGCCAGCAGCCCCGAGGTGGCGGTCTTGGCAACTAATGAAAAACTGTTTTTT.

The chain's CDR3 is CASSQRGPDTEAFF. Written as DNA, the CDR3 is TGTGCCAGCAGTCAAAGGGGGCCGGACACTGAAGCTTTCTTT. The chain has TRBV27 and TRBJ1-1; 7 bases are shared with TRBD1. The CDR3 length is 14 residues. Per the germline V gene, CDR1 is MNHEY and CDR2 is SMNVEV (reference sequence). V was clipped by 5 bases and J by 3 bases; unmatched bases: 6.

V and J are TRBV11-2 and TRBJ2-3, with 13 bases lining up with TRBD2. CDR3 length: 19 residues. V was clipped by 6 bases and J by 0 bases; unmatched bases: 12. Germline CDR1 is SGHAT and CDR2 is FQNNGV. CDR3 sequence reads: CASRAGLAGTLASTDTQYF. The CDR3 nucleotides read TGTGCCAGCAGGGCGGGACTAGCGGGAACACTAGCTAGCACAGATACGCAGTATTTT.

This chain joins TRBV5-1 and TRBJ1-4, with D unclear. CDR1 SGHRS and CDR2 YFSETQ come from the germline V gene. The V end lost 5 bases, the J end lost 7 bases, and 12 bases lay between the germline ends. CDR3 length: 13 amino acids. CDR3 DNA sequence: TGCGCCAGCAGGGCTTCAAGAAGTGAAAAACTGTTTTTT. This encodes CASRASRSEKLFF.

The rearrangement links TRBV13 to TRBJ2-1; 7 bases align to TRBD2. Per germline, CDR1 PRHDT and CDR2 FYEKMQ (reference sequence). CDR3 size: 13 residues. With 3 bases clipped from V and 7 bases from J, the junction kept 3 bases outside the gene matches. The CDR3 region has the DNA TGTGCCAGCAGCTTGGCGGGGGTAAATGAGCAGTTCTTC. This encodes CASSLAGVNEQFF. The full variable domain, rest sourced from reference TRBV13 and TRBJ2-1, is AAGVIQSPRHLIKEKRETATLKCYPIPRHDTVYWYQQGPGQDPQFLISFYEKMQSDKGSIPDRFSAQQFSDYHSELNMSSLELGDSALYFCASSLAGVNEQFFGPGTRLTVL.

CDR3 coding DNA: TGTGCCAGCAGTCCCGACAGGCTCTATGGCTACACCTTC. It is translated as CASSPDRLYGYTF. The chain links TRBV27 to TRBJ1-2, with D maybe TRBD1 (6 bases). The CDR3 consists of 13 residues. Germline-derived CDR1 and CDR2 are MNHEY and SMNVEV (reference sequence). V was clipped by 5 bases and J by 4 bases, with 11 bases between them.

The chain is built from TRBV2 and TRBJ2-2; D might be TRBD1 (5 bases). V dropped 9 bases and J dropped 2 bases, with 19 bases sitting between them. Germline loops: CDR1 SNHLY, CDR2 FYNNEI. This CDR3 has 16 residues. CDR3 amino acids: CARGHPVQGNTGELFF. In nucleotides, the CDR3 is TGTGCCAGGGGCCACCCCGTTCAGGGCAACACCGGGGAGCTGTTTTTT.

The chain couples TRBV5-4 to TRBJ2-1; 9 nucleotides line up with TRBD2. The CDR3 runs 15 residues. With V trimmed by 0 bases and J by 5 bases, 3 bases remained unmatched. The germline V gene encodes CDR1 SGHNT and CDR2 YYREEE (reference sequence). The DNA for the CDR3 is TGTGCCAGCAGCTTGGCGACTAGCGGAAACAATGAGCAGTTCTTC. Its protein is CASSLATSGNNEQFF.

The V gene is TRBV3-1 (or the pseudogene TRBV3-2), the J gene TRBJ2-7, with 11 bases matching TRBD2. Trimming at V came to 0 bases and at J to 5 bases, leaving 12 bases not matched to a gene. This CDR3 is built from 18 residues. Looked up from germline, CDR1 is LGHDT and CDR2 is YNNKEL (reference sequence). Here the CDR3 reads CASSQEILAGGPHHEQYF. The CDR3, as DNA: TGTGCCAGCAGCCAAGAGATATTAGCGGGGGGGCCGCACCACGAGCAGTACTTC.